These T cell receptor beta chains were read from a single sample in a study of CD4+ T cells in melanoma. Measured with immunoSEQ multiplex PCR; TCRdb has only the in-frame clones, and not every one. Of tens of thousands of clones listed, 82% are singletons. The sample comprised cells from a culture (not recorded whether cultured in vitro). These receptors originate from a human donor with melanoma. Both conserved end residues are part of each CDR3. A D gene is named only where the DNA matches it firmly. Some rows mark clone size as missing; the rest say once, few, many or name a class of expanded clone.

V	J	D	size	CDR3	DNA
TRBV5-6	TRBJ1-3	-	-	CASSRGPSGNTIYF	TGTGCCAGCAGCCGGGGACCCTCTGGAAACACCATATATTTT
TRBV14	TRBJ1-2	-	-	CASSQQEYYGYTF	TGTGCCAGCAGCCAGCAGGAGTACTATGGCTACACCTTC
TRBV19	TRBJ1-2	-	-	CASSINPPGTYGYTF	TGTGCCAGTAGTATAAACCCCCCCGGGACCTATGGCTACACCTTC
TRBV6-6	TRBJ1-5	-	-	CASAETEPQHF	TGTGCCAGCGCAGAGACGGAGCCCCAGCATTTT
TRBV5-1	TRBJ1-4	-	-	CASSVGPSNEKLFF	TGCGCCAGCAGCGTGGGACCATCTAATGAAAAACTGTTTTTT
TRBV18	TRBJ1-1	-	once	CASSPYLNTEAFF	TGTGCCAGCTCACCGTACTTGAACACTGAAGCTTTCTTT
TRBV18	TRBJ2-2	TRBD2	-	CAILTSVNTGELFF	TGTGCCATACTGACTAGCGTGAACACCGGGGAGCTGTTTTTT
TRBV5-1	TRBJ2-5	-	-	CASSLGQGGESQYF	TGCGCCAGCAGCTTGGGACAGGGAGGGGAGTCCCAGTACTTC
TRBV11-1	TRBJ2-5	TRBD1	few	CASRRGQGQWETQYF	TGTGCCAGCAGGAGGGGACAGGGGCAGTGGGAGACCCAGTACTTC
TRBV15	TRBJ1-4	-	few	CATSRSQGSSEKLFF	TGTGCCACCAGCAGAAGCCAAGGGTCGAGTGAAAAACTGTTTTTT
TRBV5-1	TRBJ2-3	-	-	CASSLPLGTPGDTQYF	TGCGCCAGCAGCTTGCCTTTAGGGACCCCTGGTGATACGCAGTATTTT
TRBV7-3	TRBJ1-3	-	-	CASSLTRDGGNTIYF	TGTGCCAGCAGCTTAACCCGGGACGGGGGCAACACCATATATTTT
TRBV6-1	TRBJ1-6	-	-	CASRMDSPSPLHF	TGTGCCAGCAGAATGGACAGCCCTTCACCCCTCCACTTT
TRBV14	TRBJ2-1	-	-	CASSQGGNRVHEQFF	TGTGCCAGCAGCCAGGGGGGGAACAGGGTCCATGAGCAGTTCTTC
TRBV2	TRBJ1-1	-	-	CASESPRLEMLGDTEAFF	TGTGCCAGCGAGTCCCCCCGGTTGGAGATGCTGGGGGACACTGAAGCTTTCTTT
TRBV27	TRBJ2-2	-	-	CASSPQGSGELFF	TGTGCCAGCAGCCCCCAGGGTAGCGGGGAGCTGTTTTTT
TRBV5-1	TRBJ2-3	-	-	CASSLAGRTDTQYF	TGCGCCAGCAGCTTGGCTGGCCGCACAGATACGCAGTATTTT
TRBV18	TRBJ2-1	TRBD1	-	CASSPGSDRGYNEQFF	TGTGCCAGCTCACCGGGTAGTGACAGGGGCTACAATGAGCAGTTCTTC
TRBV7-9	TRBJ1-3	-	once	CASSPRGTTTGNTIYF	TGTGCCAGCAGCCCGCGGGGGACAACTACTGGAAACACCATATATTTT
TRBV2	TRBJ2-2	TRBD1	-	CASGQGVNTGELFF	TGTGCCAGCGGACAGGGGGTGAACACCGGGGAGCTGTTTTTT
TRBV6-1	TRBJ1-1	-	-	CASSEWSSWMNTEAFF	TGTGCCAGCAGTGAGTGGTCTAGCTGGATGAACACTGAAGCTTTCTTT
TRBV21-1	TRBJ2-2	-	-	CASRPSGGAGELFF	TGTGCCAGCCGGCCTAGCGGGGGGGCTGGGGAGCTGTTTTTT
TRBV7-9	TRBJ2-3	TRBD2	-	CASSPWYGGTTDTQYF	TGTGCCAGCAGCCCTTGGTACGGGGGGACCACAGATACGCAGTATTTT
TRBV15	TRBJ2-2	-	-	CATSRIFVRSAGELFF	TGTGCCACCAGCAGAATCTTCGTTCGGTCGGCCGGGGAGCTGTTTTTT
TRBV25-1	TRBJ2-7	-	-	CASSESGTPTYEQYF	TGTGCCAGCAGTGAATCAGGGACCCCGACCTACGAGCAGTACTTC
TRBV4-1	TRBJ2-7	TRBD2	-	CASSQAGLAGGYEQYF	TGCGCCAGCAGCCAAGCCGGACTAGCGGGGGGCTACGAGCAGTACTTC
TRBV7-3	TRBJ2-1	-	-	CASSLTAYNEQFF	TGTGCCAGCAGCTTAACCGCCTACAATGAGCAGTTCTTC
TRBV4-2	TRBJ2-1	-	-	CASSPDGSYNEQFF	TGTGCCAGCAGCCCCGACGGCTCCTACAATGAGCAGTTCTTC
TRBV21-1	TRBJ2-7	-	-	CASSKARARGWSEQYF	TGTGCCAGCAGCAAAGCCCGTGCCAGGGGGTGGTCCGAGCAGTACTTC
TRBV6-5	TRBJ2-1	-	-	CASAPRTLHNEQFF	TGTGCCAGCGCGCCGAGGACCTTACACAATGAGCAGTTCTTC
TRBV7-2	TRBJ1-1	-	-	CASSLGGSGTEAFF	TGTGCCAGCAGCTTAGGGGGGTCGGGCACTGAAGCTTTCTTT
TRBV7-8	TRBJ1-2	-	-	CASSLGPSYGYTF	TGTGCCAGCAGCTTAGGGCCCAGCTATGGCTACACCTTC
TRBV10-2	TRBJ2-7	-	-	CASSEPPFGGEYEQYF	TGCGCCAGCAGTGAGCCACCCTTTGGTGGGGAATACGAGCAGTACTTC
TRBV2	TRBJ2-3	-	-	CASRGLTDTQYF	TGTGCCAGCAGGGGGTTAACAGATACGCAGTATTTT
TRBV18	TRBJ1-2	TRBD1	-	CASSPGTGGGIPYGYTF	TGTGCCAGCTCGCCCGGGACAGGGGGCGGAATCCCCTATGGCTACACCTTC
TRBV7-3	TRBJ2-3	-	-	CASSSTGDEKDTQYF	TGTGCCAGCAGCTCAACGGGGGATGAGAAAGATACGCAGTATTTT
TRBV7-6	TRBJ1-6	-	-	CASSLAFDYSPLHF	TGTGCCAGCAGCTTAGCTTTCGACTATTCACCCCTCCACTTT
TRBV5-1	TRBJ2-1	-	few	CASSLAGSDEQFF	TGCGCCAGCAGCTTGGCAGGGAGTGACGAGCAGTTCTTC
TRBV9	TRBJ1-3	-	-	CASSVATAPSGNTIYF	TGTGCCAGCAGCGTAGCTACAGCTCCCTCTGGAAACACCATATATTTT
TRBV4-1	TRBJ1-1	TRBD1	once	CASSRDRVGTEAFF	TGCGCCAGCAGCCGAGACAGGGTTGGGACTGAAGCTTTCTTT
TRBV7-6	TRBJ1-1	-	-	CASSLVGVAEAFF	TGTGCCAGCAGCTTAGTTGGGGTCGCTGAAGCTTTCTTT
TRBV7-2	TRBJ2-7	TRBD1	-	CASSLIGTGPYEQYF	TGTGCCAGCAGCTTAATCGGGACAGGCCCTTACGAGCAGTACTTC
TRBV28	TRBJ1-6	TRBD1	few	CASRHRGFLHF	TGTGCCAGCAGACACAGGGGATTCCTCCACTTT
TRBV19	TRBJ2-5	-	-	CASSMEARFETQYF	TGTGCCAGTAGTATGGAAGCCCGCTTCGAGACCCAGTACTTC
TRBV10-2	TRBJ2-2	TRBD2	-	CASTRSGGAGELFF	TGCGCCAGCACTCGTAGCGGGGGGGCGGGGGAGCTGTTTTTT
TRBV5-1	TRBJ2-5	-	-	CASSLVGMKGTQYF	TGCGCCAGCAGCTTGGTCGGTATGAAGGGGACCCAGTACTTC
TRBV11-2	TRBJ2-7	TRBD2	-	CASSLGGGGLTYEQYF	TGTGCCAGCAGCTTAGGCGGGGGGGGCCTTACCTACGAGCAGTACTTC
TRBV6-5	TRBJ2-5	TRBD2	-	CASSYLAGGKETQYF	TGTGCCAGCAGTTACCTAGCGGGGGGCAAAGAGACCCAGTACTTC
TRBV9	TRBJ2-3	TRBD2	-	CASSARSGVGTQYF	TGTGCCAGCAGCGCTCGTAGCGGGGTGGGTACGCAGTATTTT
TRBV5-1	TRBJ2-2	TRBD1	once	CASSPWTGLVWTGELFF	TGCGCCAGCAGCCCGTGGACAGGCCTGGTGTGGACCGGGGAGCTGTTTTTT
TRBV7-2	TRBJ2-1	TRBD2	-	CASSPRGGPYNEQFF	TGTGCCAGCAGCCCTCGGGGGGGCCCCTACAATGAGCAGTTCTTC
TRBV27	TRBJ1-5	TRBD1	-	CASGTGINQPQHF	TGTGCCAGCGGGACAGGGATCAATCAGCCCCAGCATTTT
TRBV11-2	TRBJ2-7	TRBD2	-	CASSLGTTLGEQYF	TGTGCCAGCAGCTTGGGGACTACCCTGGGGGAGCAGTACTTC
TRBV5-4	TRBJ2-7	TRBD2	few	CASSRGVGYEQYF	TGTGCCAGCAGCCGGGGGGTCGGCTACGAGCAGTACTTC
TRBV6-5	TRBJ1-2	-	-	CASSYSDGLGYTF	TGTGCCAGCAGTTACTCTGACGGCTTGGGCTACACCTTC
TRBV5-8	TRBJ1-2	-	-	CASSLDGVLYGYTF	TGTGCCAGCAGCTTGGATGGGGTACTCTATGGCTACACCTTC
TRBV13	TRBJ1-1	-	few	CASSSPDQSTEAFF	TGTGCCAGCAGCTCCCCAGACCAGAGCACTGAAGCTTTCTTT
TRBV6-5	TRBJ1-1	-	-	CASSYSATGDTEAFF	TGTGCCAGCAGTTACTCCGCCACGGGGGACACTGAAGCTTTCTTT
TRBV27	TRBJ1-6	TRBD1	few	CATKGTANSPLHF	TGTGCCACCAAGGGGACAGCGAATTCACCCCTCCACTTT